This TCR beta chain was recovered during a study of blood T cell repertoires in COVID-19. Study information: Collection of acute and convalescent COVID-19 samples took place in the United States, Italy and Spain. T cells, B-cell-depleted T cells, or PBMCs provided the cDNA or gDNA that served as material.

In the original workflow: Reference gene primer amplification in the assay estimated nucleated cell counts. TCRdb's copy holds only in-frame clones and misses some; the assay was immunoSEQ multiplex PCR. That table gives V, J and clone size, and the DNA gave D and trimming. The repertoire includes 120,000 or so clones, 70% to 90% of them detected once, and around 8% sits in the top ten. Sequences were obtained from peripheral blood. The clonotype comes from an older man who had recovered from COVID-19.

The CDR3 sequence: CASSDLTGPSTDTQYF. CDR3 in DNA: TGTGCCAGCAGTGATTTGACAGGCCCTAGCACAGATACGCAGTATTTT. The rearrangement links TRBV6-1 to TRBJ2-3; TRBD1 might be the D (6 bases). Trimming took off 3 bases at V and 0 bases at J, with 13 bases between the two ends. The CDR3 consists of 16 residues. CDR1 and CDR2 (germline): MNHNS, SASEGT.